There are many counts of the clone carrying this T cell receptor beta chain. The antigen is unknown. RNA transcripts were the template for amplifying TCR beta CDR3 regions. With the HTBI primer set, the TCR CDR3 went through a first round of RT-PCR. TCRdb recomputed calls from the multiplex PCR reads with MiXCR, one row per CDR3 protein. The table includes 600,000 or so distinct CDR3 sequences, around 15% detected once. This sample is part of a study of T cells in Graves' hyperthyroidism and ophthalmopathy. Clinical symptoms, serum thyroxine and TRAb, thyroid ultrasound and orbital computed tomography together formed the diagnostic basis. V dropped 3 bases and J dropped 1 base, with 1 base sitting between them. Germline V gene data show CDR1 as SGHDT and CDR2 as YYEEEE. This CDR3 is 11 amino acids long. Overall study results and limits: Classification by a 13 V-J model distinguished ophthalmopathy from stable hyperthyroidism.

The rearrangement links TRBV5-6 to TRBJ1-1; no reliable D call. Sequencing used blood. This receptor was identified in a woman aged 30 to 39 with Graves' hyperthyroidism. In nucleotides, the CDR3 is TGTGCCAGCAGCTCGAACACTGAAGCTTTCTTT. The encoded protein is CASSSNTEAFF.